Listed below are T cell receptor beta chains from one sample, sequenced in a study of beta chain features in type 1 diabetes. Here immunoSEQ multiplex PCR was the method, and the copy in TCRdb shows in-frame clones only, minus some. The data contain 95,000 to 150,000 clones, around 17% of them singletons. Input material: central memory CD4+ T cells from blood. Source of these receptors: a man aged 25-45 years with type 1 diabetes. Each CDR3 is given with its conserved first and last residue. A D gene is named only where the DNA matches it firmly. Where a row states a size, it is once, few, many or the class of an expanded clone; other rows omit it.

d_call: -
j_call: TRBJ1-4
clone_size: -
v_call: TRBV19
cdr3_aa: CASSIGGTNEKLFF
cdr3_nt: TGTGCCAGTAGTATTGGGGGCACTAATGAAAAACTGTTTTTT

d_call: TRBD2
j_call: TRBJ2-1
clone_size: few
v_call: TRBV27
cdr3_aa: CASGPFPTSGGAGEQFF
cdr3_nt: TGTGCCAGCGGCCCTTTCCCGACTAGCGGGGGGGCCGGGGAGCAGTTCTTC

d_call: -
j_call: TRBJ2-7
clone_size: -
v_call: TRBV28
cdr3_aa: CASSPRQKREQYF
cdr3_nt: TGTGCCAGCAGTCCCCGACAGAAACGCGAGCAGTACTTC

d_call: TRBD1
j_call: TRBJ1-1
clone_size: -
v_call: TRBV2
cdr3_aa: CASIYRGNTEAFF
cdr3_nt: TGTGCCAGCATCTACAGGGGGAACACTGAAGCTTTCTTT

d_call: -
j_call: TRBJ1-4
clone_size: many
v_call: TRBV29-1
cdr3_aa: CSVAGTMKEKLFF
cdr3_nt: TGCAGCGTAGCCGGGACAATGAAGGAAAAACTGTTTTTT

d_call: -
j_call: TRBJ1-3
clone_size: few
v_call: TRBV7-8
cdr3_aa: CASSTHSRGNTIYF
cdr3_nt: TGTGCCAGCAGCACTCACTCGAGGGGAAACACCATATATTTT

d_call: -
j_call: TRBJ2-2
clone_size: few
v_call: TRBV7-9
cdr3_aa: CASSNMANTGELFF
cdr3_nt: TGTGCCAGCAGCAATATGGCGAACACCGGGGAGCTGTTTTTT

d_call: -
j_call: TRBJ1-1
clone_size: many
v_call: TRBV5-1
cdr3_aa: CASRDTENTEAFF
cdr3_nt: TGCGCCAGCAGGGACACGGAGAACACTGAAGCTTTCTTT

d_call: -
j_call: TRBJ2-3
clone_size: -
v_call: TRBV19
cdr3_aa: CASSIVQDTDTQYF
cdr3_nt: TGTGCCAGTAGTATAGTCCAGGACACAGATACGCAGTATTTT

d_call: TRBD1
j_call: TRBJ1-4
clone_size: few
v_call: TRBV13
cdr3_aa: CASNLRDRDEKLFF
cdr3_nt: TGTGCCAGCAACCTCCGGGACAGGGACGAAAAACTGTTTTTT

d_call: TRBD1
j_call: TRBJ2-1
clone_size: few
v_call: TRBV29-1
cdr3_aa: CSVEVSGGGEQFF
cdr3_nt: TGCAGCGTTGAAGTGTCAGGGGGCGGGGAGCAGTTCTTC

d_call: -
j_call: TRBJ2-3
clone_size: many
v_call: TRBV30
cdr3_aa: CAWSVWGAGDTQYF
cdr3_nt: TGTGCCTGGAGTGTATGGGGGGCCGGGGATACGCAGTATTTT

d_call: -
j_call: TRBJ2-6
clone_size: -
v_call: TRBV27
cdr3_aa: CASSFRRSGANVLTF
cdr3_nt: TGTGCCAGCAGTTTCAGACGCTCTGGGGCCAACGTCCTGACTTTC

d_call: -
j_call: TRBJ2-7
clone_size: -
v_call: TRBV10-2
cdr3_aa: CASPLGIRVYEQYF
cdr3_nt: TGCGCCAGCCCCCTCGGGATCCGAGTCTACGAGCAGTACTTC

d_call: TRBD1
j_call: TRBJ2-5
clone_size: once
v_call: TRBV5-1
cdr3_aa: CASSSQGTGQETQYF
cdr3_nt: TGCGCCAGCAGCTCTCAGGGGACAGGCCAAGAGACCCAGTACTTC

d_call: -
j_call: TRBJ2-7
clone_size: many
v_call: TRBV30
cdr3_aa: CAWMAGAYEQYF
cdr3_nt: TGTGCCTGGATGGCAGGGGCCTACGAGCAGTACTTC

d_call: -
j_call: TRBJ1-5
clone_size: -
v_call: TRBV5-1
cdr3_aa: CASSLSGPNQPQHF
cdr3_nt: TGCGCCAGCAGCTTGAGTGGGCCCAATCAGCCCCAGCATTTT

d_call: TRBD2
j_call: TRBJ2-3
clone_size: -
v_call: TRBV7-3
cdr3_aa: CASSFGGAADTQYF
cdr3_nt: TGTGCCAGCAGCTTCGGGGGGGCCGCAGATACGCAGTATTTT

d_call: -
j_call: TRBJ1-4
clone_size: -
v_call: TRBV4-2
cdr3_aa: CASSLALTRFREKLFF
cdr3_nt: TGTGCCAGCAGCTTAGCTCTCACGCGGTTTCGGGAAAAACTGTTTTTT

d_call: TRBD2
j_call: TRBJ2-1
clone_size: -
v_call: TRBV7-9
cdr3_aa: CASSEKTSGHEQFF
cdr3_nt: TGTGCCAGCAGCGAGAAGACTAGCGGCCATGAGCAGTTCTTC

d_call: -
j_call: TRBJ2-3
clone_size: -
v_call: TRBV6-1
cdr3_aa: CASSEVGAGDTQYF
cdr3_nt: TGTGCCAGCAGTGAAGTCGGGGCGGGAGATACGCAGTATTTT

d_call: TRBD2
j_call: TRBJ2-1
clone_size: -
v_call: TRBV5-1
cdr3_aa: CASSAGLATVGEQFF
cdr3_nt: TGCGCCAGCAGCGCGGGACTAGCAACCGTGGGTGAGCAGTTCTTC

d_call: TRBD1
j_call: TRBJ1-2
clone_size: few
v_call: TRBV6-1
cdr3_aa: CASSEVGQGFGNYGYTF
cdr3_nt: TGTGCCAGCAGTGAAGTGGGACAGGGATTCGGTAACTATGGCTACACCTTC

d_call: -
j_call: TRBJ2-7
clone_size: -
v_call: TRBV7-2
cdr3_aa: CASSSYSSYEQYF
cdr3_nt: TGTGCCAGCAGCTCATACAGCTCCTACGAGCAGTACTTC

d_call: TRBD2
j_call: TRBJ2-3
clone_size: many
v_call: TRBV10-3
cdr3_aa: CAISDNSGGSADTQYF
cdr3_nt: TGTGCCATCAGTGATAATAGCGGGGGGTCAGCGGATACGCAGTATTTT

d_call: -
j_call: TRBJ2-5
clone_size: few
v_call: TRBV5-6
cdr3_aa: CASSWGQVGTQYF
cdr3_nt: TGTGCCAGCAGCTGGGGGCAGGTCGGGACCCAGTACTTC

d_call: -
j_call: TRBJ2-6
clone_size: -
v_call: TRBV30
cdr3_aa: CAWRGAGANVLTF
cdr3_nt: TGTGCCTGGAGGGGAGCTGGGGCCAACGTCCTGACTTTC

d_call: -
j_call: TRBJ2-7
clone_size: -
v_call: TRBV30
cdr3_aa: CAWRRGHEQYF
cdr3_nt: TGTGCCTGGAGGCGGGGGCACGAGCAGTACTTC

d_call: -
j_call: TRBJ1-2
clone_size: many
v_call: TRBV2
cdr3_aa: CAIYRATNYGYTF
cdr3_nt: TGTGCCATATACAGGGCGACGAACTATGGCTACACCTTC

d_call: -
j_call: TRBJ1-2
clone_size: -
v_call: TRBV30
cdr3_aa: CAWSKGGAYGYTF
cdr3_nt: TGTGCCTGGAGCAAGGGGGGCGCCTATGGCTACACCTTC

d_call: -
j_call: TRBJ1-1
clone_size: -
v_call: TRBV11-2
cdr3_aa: CASSSLGRTEAFF
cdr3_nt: TGTGCCAGCAGCTCCCTCGGGAGAACTGAAGCTTTCTTT

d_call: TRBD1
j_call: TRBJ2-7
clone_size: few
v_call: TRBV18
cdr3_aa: CASSPGQGMSYEQYF
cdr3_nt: TGTGCCAGCTCTCCTGGACAGGGAATGTCCTACGAGCAGTACTTC

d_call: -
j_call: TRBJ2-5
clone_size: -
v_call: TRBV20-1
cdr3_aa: CSASGLTTQYF
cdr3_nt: TGCAGTGCTAGCGGGTTAACGACCCAGTACTTC

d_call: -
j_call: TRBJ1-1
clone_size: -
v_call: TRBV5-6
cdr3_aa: CASSFRAFKGTEAFF
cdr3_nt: TGTGCCAGCAGCTTTCGGGCCTTTAAGGGCACTGAAGCTTTCTTT

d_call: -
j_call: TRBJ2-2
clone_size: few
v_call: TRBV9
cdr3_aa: CASLAPGEHGELFF
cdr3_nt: TGTGCCAGCCTAGCCCCAGGGGAGCACGGGGAGCTGTTTTTT

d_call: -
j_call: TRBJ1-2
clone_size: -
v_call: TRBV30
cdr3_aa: CAWSVERAAGYTF
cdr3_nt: TGTGCCTGGAGTGTCGAGCGGGCGGCTGGCTACACCTTC

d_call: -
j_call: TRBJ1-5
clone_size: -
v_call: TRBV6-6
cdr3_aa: CASSLEGPQPQHF
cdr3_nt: TGTGCCAGCAGTTTAGAGGGGCCCCAGCCCCAGCATTTT

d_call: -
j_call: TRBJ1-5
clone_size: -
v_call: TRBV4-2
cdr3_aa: CASSQDASQPQHF
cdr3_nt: TGTGCCAGCAGCCAAGATGCGTCCCAGCCCCAGCATTTT

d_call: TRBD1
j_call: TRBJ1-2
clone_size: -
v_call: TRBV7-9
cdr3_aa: CASSLPGGSGYTF
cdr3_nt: TGTGCCAGCAGCTTACCAGGGGGCTCTGGCTACACCTTC

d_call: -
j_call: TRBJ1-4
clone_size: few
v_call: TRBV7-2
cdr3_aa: CASSFYSSTNEKLFF
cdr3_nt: TGTGCCAGCAGCTTCTACAGTTCAACTAATGAAAAACTGTTTTTT

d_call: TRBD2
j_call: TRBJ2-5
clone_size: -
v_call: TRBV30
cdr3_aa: CAWSHRAGVETQYF
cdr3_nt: TGTGCCTGGAGTCACAGAGCGGGGGTAGAGACCCAGTACTTC

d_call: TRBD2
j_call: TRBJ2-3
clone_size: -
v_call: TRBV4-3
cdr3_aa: CASSQGTTSGGTDTQYF
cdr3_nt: TGCGCCAGCAGCCAAGGAACTACTAGCGGGGGAACAGATACGCAGTATTTT

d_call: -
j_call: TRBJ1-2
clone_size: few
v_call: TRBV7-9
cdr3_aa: CASSLDGTTYAGYTF
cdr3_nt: TGTGCCAGCAGCTTAGACGGGACAACCTATGCGGGCTACACCTTC

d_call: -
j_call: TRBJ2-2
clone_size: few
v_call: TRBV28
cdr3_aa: CASSSPQGRGELFF
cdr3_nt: TGTGCCAGCAGTTCCCCCCAGGGGAGGGGGGAGCTGTTTTTT

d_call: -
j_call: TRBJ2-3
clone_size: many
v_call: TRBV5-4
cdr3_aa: CASSPGSGRTTDTQYF
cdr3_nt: TGTGCCAGCAGCCCGGGTTCGGGTCGGACCACAGATACGCAGTATTTT

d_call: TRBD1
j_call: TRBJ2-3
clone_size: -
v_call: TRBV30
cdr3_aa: CAWSWTGLTQYF
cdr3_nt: TGTGCCTGGAGTTGGACAGGATTGACGCAGTATTTT

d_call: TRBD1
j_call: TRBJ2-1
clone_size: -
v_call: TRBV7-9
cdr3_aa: CASSFKTGVSSYNEQFF
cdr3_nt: TGTGCCAGCAGCTTTAAGACAGGGGTAAGCTCCTACAATGAGCAGTTCTTC

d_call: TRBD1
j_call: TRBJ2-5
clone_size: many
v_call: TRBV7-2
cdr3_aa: CASSQGQGTETQYF
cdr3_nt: TGTGCCAGCAGCCAAGGACAGGGTACGGAGACCCAGTACTTC

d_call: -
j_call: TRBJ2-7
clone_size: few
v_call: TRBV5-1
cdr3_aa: CASNTGTPGSYEQYF
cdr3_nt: TGCGCCAGCAACACGGGGACACCGGGCTCCTACGAGCAGTACTTC